Below, 3 T cell receptor beta chains from the same sample are listed, as sequenced in a study of T cells in tuberculosis. Cells were sorted from thawed PBMC rested overnight and stained with GMM-loaded CD1B tetramer, viability dye and anti-CD3. CD1B tetramers were loaded with Rhodococcus equi-derived C32 glucose monomycolate. TCRdb's copy holds only in-frame clones and misses some; the assay was immunoSEQ multiplex PCR. The sample yields 55,000 to 65,000 clones, 80% to 85% seen once. The sample comprised CD1b-GMM tetramer-negative cells sorted from PBMCs. The receptors were sampled from an adult woman with latent tuberculosis.

The chain employs TRBV19 and TRBJ1-6; D is uncertain. The CDR3 is made up of 12 amino acids. Trimming removed 3 bases from V and 10 bases from J, with 7 bases in between. The germline V gene encodes CDR1 LNHDA and CDR2 SQIVND (reference sequence). In nucleotides, the CDR3 is TGTGCCAGTAGTATGAGGGAGTCACCCCTCCACTTT. Amino acid sequence: CASSMRESPLHF.

There are a few counts of this clone. The rearrangement joins TRBV5-7 to TRBJ2-4; 16 bases are shared with TRBD2. TRBV5-7 is an open reading frame, and its role is uncertain. This CDR3 comprises 15 residues. Trimming removed 2 bases from V and 10 bases from J; junction bases left unmatched: 3. CDR3 DNA: TGTGCCAGCAGCTTACCGGGACTAGCGGGAGGGATTCAGTACTTC. Protein sequence: CASSLPGLAGGIQYF.

The chain carries TRBV12-5 and TRBJ1-5; D might be TRBD1 (6 bases). V was clipped by 6 bases and J by 9 bases, with 12 bases between them. The germline gives CDR1 LGHNT, CDR2 FRNRAP. The CDR3 extends over 12 amino acids. The CDR3 nucleotides are TGTGCTAGTGGATCCGGACAGTTGCCCCAGCATTTT. Encoded protein: CASGSGQLPQHF.